The clone carrying this T cell receptor (beta chain) was found many times. The target antigen is unknown. The treatment is: PENTA 11 planned treatment interruption arm or continuous ART arm. Sorting from thawed PBMCs isolated naive CD4+ CD45RA+ CD45RO- T cells. The sample originates from a study of HIV-infected children after antiretroviral therapy interruption. RNA-based 3' RACE libraries used unique molecular identifiers. One entry per CDR3 protein results from TCRdb running MiXCR on the 3' RACE reads. The repertoire holds 70,000 to 90,000 distinct CDR3 sequences, with roughly 6.4% as singletons. J gave up 2 bases and V 7 bases, and 5 bases lay outside the gene matches. CDR3 length equals 14 residues. Study results and caveats: The CD45RA+ naive sort may contain some EMRA or stem memory cells.

The chain uses TRBV12-3 or TRBV12-4 and TRBJ2-7; 10 positions agree with TRBD1. The sequencing used CD45RA+ CD4+ T cells from PBMCs, pooled from several time points, collected from a donor given antiretroviral therapy, either interrupted or continuous. Sample subset: naive CD4+ CD45RA+ CD45RO- T cells. The receptor comes from a pool of human donors with HIV. The CDR3 loop is CASTRTGGTYEQYF. DNA for the CDR3: TGTGCCAGCACCCGGACAGGGGGTACCTACGAGCAGTACTTC.